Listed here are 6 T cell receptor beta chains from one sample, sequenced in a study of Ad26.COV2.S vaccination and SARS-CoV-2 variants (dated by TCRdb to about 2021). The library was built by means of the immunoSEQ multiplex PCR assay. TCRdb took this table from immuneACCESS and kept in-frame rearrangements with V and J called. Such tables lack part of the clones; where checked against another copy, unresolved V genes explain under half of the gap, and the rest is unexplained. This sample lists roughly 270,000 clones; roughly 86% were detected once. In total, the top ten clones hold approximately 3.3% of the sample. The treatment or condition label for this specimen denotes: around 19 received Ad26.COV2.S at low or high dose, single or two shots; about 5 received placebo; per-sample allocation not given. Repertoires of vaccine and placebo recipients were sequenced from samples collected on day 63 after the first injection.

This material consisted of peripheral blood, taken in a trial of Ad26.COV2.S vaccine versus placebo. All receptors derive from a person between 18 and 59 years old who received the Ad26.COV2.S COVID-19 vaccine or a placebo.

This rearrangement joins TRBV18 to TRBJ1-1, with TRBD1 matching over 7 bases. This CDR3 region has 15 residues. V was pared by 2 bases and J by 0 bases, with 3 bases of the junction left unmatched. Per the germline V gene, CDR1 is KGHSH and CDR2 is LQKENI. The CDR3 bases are TGTGCCAGCTCACCATCACAGGGGATGAACACTGAAGCTTTCTTT. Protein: CASSPSQGMNTEAFF.

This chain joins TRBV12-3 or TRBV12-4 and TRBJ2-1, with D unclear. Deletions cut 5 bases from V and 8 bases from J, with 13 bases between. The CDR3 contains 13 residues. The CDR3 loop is CASSLGEADEQFF. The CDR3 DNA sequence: TGTGCCAGCAGTCTAGGCGAGGCGGATGAGCAGTTCTTC.

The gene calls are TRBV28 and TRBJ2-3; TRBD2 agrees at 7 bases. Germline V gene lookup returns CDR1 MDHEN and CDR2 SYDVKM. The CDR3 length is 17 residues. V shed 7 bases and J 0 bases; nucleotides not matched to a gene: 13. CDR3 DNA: TGTGCCAGCACCGAACTGGGGGGAGGGCTAAGCACAGATACGCAGTATTTT. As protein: CASTELGGGLSTDTQYF.

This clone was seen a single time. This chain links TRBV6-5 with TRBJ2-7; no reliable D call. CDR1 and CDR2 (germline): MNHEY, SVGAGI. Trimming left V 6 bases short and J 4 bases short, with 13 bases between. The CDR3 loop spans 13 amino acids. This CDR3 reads CASRVGLQYEQYF. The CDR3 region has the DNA TGTGCCAGCAGGGTCGGGTTACAATACGAGCAGTACTTC.

CDR3 in DNA: TGTGCCAGCAGCTTATTCCCCCCGGGATTCGCCTACGAGCAGTACTTC. This gives the protein CASSLFPPGFAYEQYF. The gene calls are TRBV7-9 and TRBJ2-7; D possibly corresponds to TRBD2 (5 bases). This CDR3 is 16 amino acids long. Germline V gene sequence: CDR1 SEHNR, CDR2 FQNEAQ (reference sequence). V lost 2 bases to trimming and J lost 2 bases, with 16 bases between them.

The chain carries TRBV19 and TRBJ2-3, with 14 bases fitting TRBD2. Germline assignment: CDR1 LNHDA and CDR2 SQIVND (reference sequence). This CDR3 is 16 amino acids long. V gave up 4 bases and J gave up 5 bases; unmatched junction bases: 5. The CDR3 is CASSRGLAGERDTQYF. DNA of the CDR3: TGTGCCAGTAGTAGGGGACTAGCGGGAGAGAGAGATACGCAGTATTTT.